What follows are 8 T cell receptor beta chains derived from one specimen sequenced in a study of technical replicates of blood from a few donors. Only in-frame clones appear in the TCRdb table, and some are missing; sequencing was by immunoSEQ multiplex PCR. The data contain more than 80,000 clones, about 97% of them singletons. The sample taken for sequencing was T cells isolated from PBMCs. The source is a human donor in good health.

This chain joins TRBV11-2 and TRBJ2-7, with 9 bases aligning to TRBD1. Germline V lookup: CDR1 SGHAT, CDR2 FQNNGV. The CDR3 loop spans 15 amino acids. V lost 4 bases to trimming and J lost 5 bases; unmatched junction nucleotides: 9. The CDR3 bases are TGTGCCAGCAGCTCCGCGGACAGGGGCATTCACGAGCAGTACTTC. Encoded protein: CASSSADRGIHEQYF.

This clone showed up just once. The chain combines TRBV9 with TRBJ2-1, with 13 bases identical to TRBD2. Germline CDR1 reads SGDLS; CDR2 reads YYNGEE. V lost 3 bases to trimming and J lost 8 bases; unmatched junction nucleotides: 5. The CDR3 is 15 amino acids. The CDR3 DNA sequence: TGTGCCAGCAGCGAGGGACTAGCGGGATTCGATGAGCAGTTCTTC. Translating it yields CASSEGLAGFDEQFF.

This chain connects TRBV10-3 to TRBJ2-7; 7 bases fit TRBD1. The CDR3 sequence is 16 residues long. J lost 2 bases, V lost 2 bases, and 9 bases had no gene match. Germline lookup yields CDR1 ENHRY and CDR2 SYGVKD. This CDR3 reads CAISEGQALRTYEQYF. CDR3 nucleotide sequence: TGTGCCATCAGTGAGGGACAGGCCCTTCGTACCTACGAGCAGTACTTC.

V and J are TRBV11-1 and TRBJ2-7; 8 bases match TRBD2. CDR3 length equals 16 residues. Germline values: CDR1 SGHAT, CDR2 FQDESV (reference sequence). The V segment lost 2 bases and the J segment 3 bases; nucleotides outside the gene matches: 9. The CDR3 DNA is TGTGCCAGCAGCTTAACAGAGCGGGAGTTAATCTACGAGCAGTACTTC. It encodes CASSLTERELIYEQYF.

This chain connects TRBV28 to TRBJ1-5; no clear D gene. V lost 2 bases and J lost 7, with 12 bases in between. This CDR3 is 14 amino acids long. Germline CDR1 reads MDHEN; CDR2 reads SYDVKM. This CDR3 is CASSLVAGLQPQHF. CDR3 nucleotides: TGTGCCAGCAGTTTAGTGGCAGGCCTCCAGCCCCAGCATTTT. The complete variable domain, with remaining parts taken from reference TRBV28 and TRBJ1-5, reads DVKVTQSSRYLVKRTGEKVFLECVQDMDHENMFWYRQDPGLGLRLIYFSYDVKMKEKGDIPEGYSVSREKKERFSLILESASTNQTSMYLCASSLVAGLQPQHFGDGTRLSIL.

This chain uses TRBV6-5 with TRBJ2-1, with 7 bases identical to TRBD2. The V gene's germline CDR1 is MNHEY and CDR2 SVGAGI. The CDR3 has 15 amino acids. J gave up 6 bases and V 4 bases, and 9 bases lay outside the gene matches. The CDR3: CASSWTSIVRNEQFF. Written as DNA, the CDR3 is TGTGCCAGCAGTTGGACTAGTATAGTTCGCAATGAGCAGTTCTTC.

This chain joins TRBV7-9 and TRBJ1-1, with TRBD1 matching 10 bases. V gave up 8 bases and J gave up 4 bases; unmatched junction bases: 4. The germline V gene has CDR1 SEHNR and CDR2 FQNEAQ (reference sequence). This CDR3 has 13 amino acids. The CDR3, as DNA: TGTGCCAGCCGACAGGGGGCGACCACTGAAGCTTTCTTT. Translated, it gives CASRQGATTEAFF.

The chain is built from TRBV25-1 and TRBJ2-1, with D possibly matching TRBD1 (6 bases). CDR3 size: 14 residues. V was trimmed by 3 bases and J by 4 bases, leaving 10 bases between them. From germline, CDR1 is MGHDK and CDR2 SYGVNS. CDR3 coding DNA: TGTGCCAGCAGTGACCGGGACATATACAATGAGCAGTTCTTC. It specifies CASSDRDIYNEQFF.